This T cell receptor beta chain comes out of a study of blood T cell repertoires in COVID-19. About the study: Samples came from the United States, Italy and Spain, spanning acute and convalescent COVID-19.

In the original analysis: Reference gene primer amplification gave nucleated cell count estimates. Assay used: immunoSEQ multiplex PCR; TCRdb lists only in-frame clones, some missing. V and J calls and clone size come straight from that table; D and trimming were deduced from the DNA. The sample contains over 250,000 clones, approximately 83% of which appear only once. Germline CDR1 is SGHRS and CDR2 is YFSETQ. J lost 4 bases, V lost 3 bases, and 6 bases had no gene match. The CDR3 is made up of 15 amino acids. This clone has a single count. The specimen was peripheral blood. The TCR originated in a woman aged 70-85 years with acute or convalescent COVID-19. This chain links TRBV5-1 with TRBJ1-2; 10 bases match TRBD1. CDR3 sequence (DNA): TGCGCCAGCAGCTCATCCGGGACAGGGGCCTATGGCTACACCTTC. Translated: CASSSSGTGAYGYTF.